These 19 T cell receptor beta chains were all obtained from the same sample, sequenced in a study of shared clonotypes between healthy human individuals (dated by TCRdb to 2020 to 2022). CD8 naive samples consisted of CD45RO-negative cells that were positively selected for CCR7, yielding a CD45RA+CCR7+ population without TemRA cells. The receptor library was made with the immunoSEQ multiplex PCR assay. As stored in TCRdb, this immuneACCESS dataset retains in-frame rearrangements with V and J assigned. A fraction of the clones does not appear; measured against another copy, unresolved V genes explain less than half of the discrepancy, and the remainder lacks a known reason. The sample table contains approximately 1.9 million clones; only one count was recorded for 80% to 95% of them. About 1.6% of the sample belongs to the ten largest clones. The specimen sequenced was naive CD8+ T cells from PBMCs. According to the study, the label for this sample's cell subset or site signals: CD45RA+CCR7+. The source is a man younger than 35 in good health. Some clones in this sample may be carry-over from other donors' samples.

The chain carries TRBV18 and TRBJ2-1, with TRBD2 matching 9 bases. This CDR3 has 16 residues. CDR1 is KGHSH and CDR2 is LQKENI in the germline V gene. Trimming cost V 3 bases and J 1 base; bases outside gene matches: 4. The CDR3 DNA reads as TGTGCCAGCTCACCTGCGGGAGGGCGATCCTACAATGAGCAGTTCTTC. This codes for CASSPAGGRSYNEQFF.

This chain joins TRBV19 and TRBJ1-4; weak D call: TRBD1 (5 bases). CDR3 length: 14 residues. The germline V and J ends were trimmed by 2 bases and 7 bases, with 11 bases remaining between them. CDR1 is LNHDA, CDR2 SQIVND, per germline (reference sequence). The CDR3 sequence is CASSIFQGSEKLFF. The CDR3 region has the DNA TGTGCCAGTAGTATATTTCAGGGCTCTGAAAAACTGTTTTTT.

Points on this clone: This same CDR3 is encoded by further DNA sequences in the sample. The CDR3 DNA sequence: TGTGCCAGCAGCTTAAGTAGCGGGAGAACAGATACGCAGTATTTT. Its protein product is CASSLSSGRTDTQYF. The chain is built from TRBV7-9 and TRBJ2-3; 9 positions match TRBD2. This CDR3 region has 15 residues. The V gene's germline CDR1 is SEHNR and CDR2 FQNEAQ (reference sequence). The V segment lost 2 bases and the J segment 3 bases; nucleotides outside the gene matches: 3.

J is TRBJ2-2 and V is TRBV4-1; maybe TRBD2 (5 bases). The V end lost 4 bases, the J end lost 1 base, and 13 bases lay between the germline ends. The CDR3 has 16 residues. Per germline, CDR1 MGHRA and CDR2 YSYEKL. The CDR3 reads CASSPQRVLNTGELFF. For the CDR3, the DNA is TGCGCCAGCAGCCCCCAGAGGGTCCTGAACACCGGGGAGCTGTTTTTT.

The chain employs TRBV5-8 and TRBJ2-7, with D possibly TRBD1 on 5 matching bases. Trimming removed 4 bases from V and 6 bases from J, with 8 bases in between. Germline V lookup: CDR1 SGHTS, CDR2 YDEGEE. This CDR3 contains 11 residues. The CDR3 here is CASSLTAEQYF. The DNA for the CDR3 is TGTGCCAGCAGCCTGACAGCCGAGCAGTACTTC.

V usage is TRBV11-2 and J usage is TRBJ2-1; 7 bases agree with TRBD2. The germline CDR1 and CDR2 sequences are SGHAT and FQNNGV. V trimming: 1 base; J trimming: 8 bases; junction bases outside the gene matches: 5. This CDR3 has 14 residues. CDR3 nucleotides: TGTGCCAGCAGCTTAGGTCGCGGGAGCCATGAGCAGTTCTTC. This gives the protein CASSLGRGSHEQFF. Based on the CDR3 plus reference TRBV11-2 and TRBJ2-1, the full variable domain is EAGVAQSPRYKIIEKRQSVAFWCNPISGHATLYWYQQILGQGPKLLIQFQNNGVVDDSQLPKDRFSAERLKGVDSTLKIQPAKLEDSAVYLCASSLGRGSHEQFFGPGTRLTVL.

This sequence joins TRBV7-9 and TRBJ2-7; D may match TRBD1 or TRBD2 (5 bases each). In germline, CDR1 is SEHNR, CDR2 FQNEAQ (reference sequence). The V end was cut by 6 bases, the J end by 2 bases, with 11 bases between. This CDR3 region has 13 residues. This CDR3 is CASRRDGAYEQYF. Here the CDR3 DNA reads TGTGCCAGCAGGAGGGACGGAGCCTACGAGCAGTACTTC.

The CDR3 DNA follows: TGCAGCGCTACGGGACATACATACGAGCAGTACTTC. It translates to CSATGHTYEQYF. The chain uses TRBV29-1 and TRBJ2-7; possible D gene TRBD1, 6 bases. Per the germline V gene, CDR1 is SQVTM and CDR2 is ANQGSEA. V was pared by 7 bases and J by 4 bases, with 14 bases between. This CDR3 region has 12 residues.

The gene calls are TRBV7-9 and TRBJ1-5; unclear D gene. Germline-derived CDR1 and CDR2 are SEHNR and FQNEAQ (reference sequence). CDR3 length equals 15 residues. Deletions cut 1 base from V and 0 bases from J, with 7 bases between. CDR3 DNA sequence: TGTGCCAGCAGCTTAGGCGAGGTTAGCAATCAGCCCCAGCATTTT. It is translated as CASSLGEVSNQPQHF. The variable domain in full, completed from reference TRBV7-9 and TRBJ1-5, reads DTGVSQNPRHKITKRGQNVTFRCDPISEHNRLYWYRQTLGQGPEFLTYFQNEAQLEKSRLLSDRFSAERPKGSFSTLEIQRTEQGDSAMYLCASSLGEVSNQPQHFGDGTRLSIL.

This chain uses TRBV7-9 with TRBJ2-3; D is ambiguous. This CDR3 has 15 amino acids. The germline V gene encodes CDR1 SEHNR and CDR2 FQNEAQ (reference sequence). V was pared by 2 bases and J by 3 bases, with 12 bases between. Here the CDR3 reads CASSLPRSVTDTQYF. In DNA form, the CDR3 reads TGTGCCAGCAGCTTACCAAGATCGGTAACAGATACGCAGTATTTT.

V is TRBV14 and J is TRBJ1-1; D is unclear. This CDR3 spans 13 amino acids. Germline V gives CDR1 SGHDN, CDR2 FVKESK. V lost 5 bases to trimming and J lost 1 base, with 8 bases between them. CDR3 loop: CASSDDPNTEAFF. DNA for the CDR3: TGTGCCAGCAGCGACGATCCGAACACTGAAGCTTTCTTT.

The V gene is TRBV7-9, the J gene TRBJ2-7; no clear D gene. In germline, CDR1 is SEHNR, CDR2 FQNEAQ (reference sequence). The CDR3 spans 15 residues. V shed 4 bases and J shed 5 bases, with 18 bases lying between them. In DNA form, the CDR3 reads TGTGCCAGCAGCTCCTCAAGTGGTGATAGGGACGAGCAGTACTTC. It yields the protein CASSSSSGDRDEQYF.

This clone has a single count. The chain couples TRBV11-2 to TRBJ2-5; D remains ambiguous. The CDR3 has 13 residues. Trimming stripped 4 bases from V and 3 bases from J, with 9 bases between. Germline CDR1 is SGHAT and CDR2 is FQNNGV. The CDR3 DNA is TGTGCCAGCAGCTACGACCAAGAAGAGACCCAGTACTTC. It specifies CASSYDQEETQYF.

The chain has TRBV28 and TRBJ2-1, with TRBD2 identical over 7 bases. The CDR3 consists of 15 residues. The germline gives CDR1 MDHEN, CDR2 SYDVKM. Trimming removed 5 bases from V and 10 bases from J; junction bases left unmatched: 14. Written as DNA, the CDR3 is TGTGCCAGCAGTCCCCCCCAGGGTTCGGGGGGAGAGCAGTTCTTC. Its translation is CASSPPQGSGGEQFF. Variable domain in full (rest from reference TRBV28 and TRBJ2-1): DVKVTQSSRYLVKRTGEKVFLECVQDMDHENMFWYRQDPGLGLRLIYFSYDVKMKEKGDIPEGYSVSREKKERFSLILESASTNQTSMYLCASSPPQGSGGEQFFGPGTRLTVL.

CDR3 sequence reads: CAWSGWGGSGYNEQFF. The CDR3 DNA reads TGTGCCTGGAGTGGATGGGGCGGGAGTGGCTACAATGAGCAGTTCTTC. J is TRBJ2-1 and V is TRBV30; 7 positions match TRBD2. V dropped 1 base and J dropped 3; count of bases not matched to a gene: 9. CDR1 GTSNPN and CDR2 SVGIG come from the germline V gene (reference sequence). This CDR3 is built from 16 residues.

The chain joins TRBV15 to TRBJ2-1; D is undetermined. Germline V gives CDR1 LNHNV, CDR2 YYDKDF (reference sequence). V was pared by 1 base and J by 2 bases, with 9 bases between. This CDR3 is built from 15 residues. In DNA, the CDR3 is TGTGCCACCAGCAGAGTCGAGCGAACCTACAATGAGCAGTTCTTC. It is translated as CATSRVERTYNEQFF.

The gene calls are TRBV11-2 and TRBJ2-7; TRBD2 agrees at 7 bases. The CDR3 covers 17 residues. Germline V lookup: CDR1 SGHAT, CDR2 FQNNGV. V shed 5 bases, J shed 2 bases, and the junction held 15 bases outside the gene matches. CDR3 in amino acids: CASSPKRSGGQAYEQYF. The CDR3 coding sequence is TGTGCCAGCAGCCCCAAAAGATCGGGGGGTCAAGCCTACGAGCAGTACTTC.

This CDR3 is CASSLASGGPYNEQFF. Written as DNA, the CDR3 is TGTGCCAGCAGCTTGGCTAGCGGGGGACCCTACAATGAGCAGTTCTTC. The chain recombines TRBV5-4 with TRBJ2-1, with 10 bases fitting TRBD2. The CDR3 contains 16 residues. Trimming cost V 0 bases and J 2 bases; bases outside gene matches: 2. CDR1 is SGHNT, CDR2 YYREEE, per germline (reference sequence).

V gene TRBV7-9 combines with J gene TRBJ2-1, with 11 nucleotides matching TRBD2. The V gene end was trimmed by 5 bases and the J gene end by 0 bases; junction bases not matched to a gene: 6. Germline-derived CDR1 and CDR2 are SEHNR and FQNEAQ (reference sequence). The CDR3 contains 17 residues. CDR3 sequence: CASSPSGRSHSYNEQFF. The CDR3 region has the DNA TGTGCCAGCAGCCCTAGCGGGAGGTCCCACTCCTACAATGAGCAGTTCTTC.